The 3 T cell receptor beta chains reported below all come from one sample, sequenced in a study of long-term antiretroviral therapy in people with HIV. A v3.0 immunoSEQ assay was performed at survey level. The assay was immunoSEQ multiplex PCR, and TCRdb's table has in-frame clones only and misses some. The table includes about 11,000 clones, about 88% detected once. Sample: unsorted PBMCs, taken more than 7 years after starting antiretroviral therapy. The receptors here all came from a man in his forties or fifties with HIV.

The rearrangement joins TRBV2 to TRBJ2-7, with 7 bases that match TRBD1. The CDR3 is 17 amino acids. V lost 1 base, J lost 4 bases, and 13 bases stayed unmatched. Germline V gene data show CDR1 as SNHLY and CDR2 as FYNNEI. The CDR3, as DNA: TGTGCCAGCAGTGAAGGGCCTACAGGGGCAACGGGTTACGAGCAGTACTTC. Translated, it gives CASSEGPTGATGYEQYF.

This chain joins TRBV11-1 and TRBJ2-3, with D possibly being TRBD2 (5 bases). The CDR3 consists of 18 residues. CDR1 is SGHAT and CDR2 is FQDESV in the germline V gene (reference sequence). V lost 5 bases and J 0 bases, leaving 21 bases between the germline ends. The CDR3 sequence: CASSPFFTPGLSTDTQYF. As DNA, the CDR3 is TGTGCCAGCAGCCCTTTTTTTACTCCTGGACTTAGCACAGATACGCAGTATTTT.

This clone was counted a few times. The gene calls are TRBV5-6 and TRBJ2-7; 8 nucleotides agree with TRBD1. The CDR3 is 16 residues long. The trim removed 3 bases at V and 1 base at J, leaving 9 bases unmatched. The V gene's germline CDR1 is SGHDT and CDR2 YYEEEE. CDR3 region: CASSYSTGVISYEQYF. In DNA, the CDR3 is TGTGCCAGCAGCTACTCGACAGGGGTGATTTCCTACGAGCAGTACTTC.